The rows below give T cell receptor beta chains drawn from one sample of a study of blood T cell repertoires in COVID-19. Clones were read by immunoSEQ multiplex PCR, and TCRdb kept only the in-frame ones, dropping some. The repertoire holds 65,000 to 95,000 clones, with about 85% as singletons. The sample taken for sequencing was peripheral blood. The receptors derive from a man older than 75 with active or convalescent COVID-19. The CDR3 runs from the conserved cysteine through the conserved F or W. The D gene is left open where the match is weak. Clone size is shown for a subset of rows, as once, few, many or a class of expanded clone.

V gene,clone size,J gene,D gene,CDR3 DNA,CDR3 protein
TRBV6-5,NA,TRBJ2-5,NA,TGTGCCAGCAGTTCCGAGGGTAGACCCCAAGAGACCCAGTACTTC,CASSSEGRPQETQYF
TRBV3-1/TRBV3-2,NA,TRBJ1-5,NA,TGTGCCAGCAGCCAAGATCCAGGGTTTCAGCCCCAGCATTTT,CASSQDPGFQPQHF
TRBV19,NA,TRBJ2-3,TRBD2,TGTGCCAGTAGTAGGCAACGACTAGCGGGGGCGGAAGATACGCAGTATTTT,CASSRQRLAGAEDTQYF
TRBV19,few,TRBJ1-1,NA,TGTGCCAGTAGTATAAGGGAGCCCACTGAAGCTTTCTTT,CASSIREPTEAFF
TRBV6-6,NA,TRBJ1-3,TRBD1,TGTGCCAGCAGGGGACAGGGTTCGGCTTCTGGAAACACCATATATTTT,CASRGQGSASGNTIYF
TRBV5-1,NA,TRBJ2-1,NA,TGCGCCAGCAGCTTGGCAGGGCCACCTGACAATGAGCAGTTCTTC,CASSLAGPPDNEQFF
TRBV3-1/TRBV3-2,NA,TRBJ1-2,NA,TGTGCCAGCAGCCAAGAAAGTCGGGCGGGGCTCTATGGCTACACCTTC,CASSQESRAGLYGYTF
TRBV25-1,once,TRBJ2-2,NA,TGTGCCAGCAGTGGCGGGATTTGGTACACCGGGGAGCTGTTTTTT,CASSGGIWYTGELFF
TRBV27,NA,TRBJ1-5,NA,TGTGCCAGCAGTTCGCTGGGCACCGTTGGCAATACGCCCCAGCATTTT,CASSSLGTVGNTPQHF
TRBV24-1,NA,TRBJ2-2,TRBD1,TGTGCCACCAGTGATCAAACAGGGGGCGCGGGTTTCCGGGAGCTGTTTTTT,CATSDQTGGAGFRELFF
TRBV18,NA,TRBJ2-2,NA,TGTGCCAGCTCGCAAGGGGGTGACACCGGGGAGCTGTTTTTT,CASSQGGDTGELFF
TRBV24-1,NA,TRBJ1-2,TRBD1,TGTGCCACCAGGCAGGGAACAGGGGGAAGTAATAACTATGGCTACACCTTC,CATRQGTGGSNNYGYTF
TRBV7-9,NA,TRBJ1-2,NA,TGTGCCAGCAGCTTAGATAGTATAAACTATGGCTACACCTTC,CASSLDSINYGYTF
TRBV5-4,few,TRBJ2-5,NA,TGTGCCAGCAGCTTGGGGGGGAGGGGGGGCGTGGGTCAAGAGACCCAGTACTTC,CASSLGGRGGVGQETQYF
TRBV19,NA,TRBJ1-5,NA,TGTGCCAGTAGTATTGTACAGGGAAATCAGCCCCAGCATTTT,CASSIVQGNQPQHF
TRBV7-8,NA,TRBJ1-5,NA,TGTGCCAGCAGCTTATATAGGCTCGCCGGGGGCAATCAGCCCCAGCATTTT,CASSLYRLAGGNQPQHF
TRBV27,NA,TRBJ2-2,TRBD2,TGTGCCAGCAGGGGACTAGCGGGAGTCGTTACCGGGGAGCTGTTTTTT,CASRGLAGVVTGELFF
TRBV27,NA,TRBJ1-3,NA,TGTGCCAGCAGTTTAACAGGCTCTGGAAACACCATATATTTT,CASSLTGSGNTIYF
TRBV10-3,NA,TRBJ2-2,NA,TGTGCCTCCGCGGCGGAGGTAGACACCGGGGAGCTGTTTTTT,CASAAEVDTGELFF
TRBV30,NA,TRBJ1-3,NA,TGTGCCTGGAGCGATATGACGGGTGGAAACACCATATATTTT,CAWSDMTGGNTIYF
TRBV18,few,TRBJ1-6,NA,TGTGCCAGCGCAACCGGTATGGCGGATTCACCCCTCCACTTT,CASATGMADSPLHF
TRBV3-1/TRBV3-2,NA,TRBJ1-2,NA,TGTGCCAGCAGCCAAGTACAGTTTAACTATGGCTACACCTTC,CASSQVQFNYGYTF
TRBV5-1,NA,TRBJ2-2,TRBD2,TGCGCCAGCAGCCCCAGGACTAGCGGCTACAAGGGGGAGCTGTTTTTT,CASSPRTSGYKGELFF
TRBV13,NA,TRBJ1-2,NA,TGTGCCAGCAGCTCCTCCCCGGGTAGAGTCTACTATGGCTACACCTTC,CASSSSPGRVYYGYTF
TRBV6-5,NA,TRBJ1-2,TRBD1,TGTGCCAGCAGTTCGACAGGGGTTGGCTACACCTTC,CASSSTGVGYTF
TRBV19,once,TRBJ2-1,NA,TGTGCCAGTAGTAACAAAGGGAGAAGCTCCTACAATGAGCAGTTCTTC,CASSNKGRSSYNEQFF
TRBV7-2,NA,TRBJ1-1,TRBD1,TGTGCCAGCAGCCGCGACAGGGTGGATCGGAACACTGAAGCTTTCTTT,CASSRDRVDRNTEAFF
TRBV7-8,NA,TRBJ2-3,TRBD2,TGTGCCAGCAGCTTGCTAGCGGGCTCAGATACGCAGTATTTT,CASSLLAGSDTQYF
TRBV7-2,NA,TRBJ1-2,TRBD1,TGTGCCAGCAGCCCCAGCCGGGACAGACGGGGGGGCTACACCTTC,CASSPSRDRRGGYTF